This is a list of T cell receptor beta chains from one sample in a study of blood T cell repertoires in COVID-19. Using immunoSEQ multiplex PCR, the repertoire was profiled, and TCRdb retains in-frame clones only, with some absent. The data show around 150,000 clones, roughly 76% seen once. Sequenced material: peripheral blood. The receptors derive from a woman aged 50 to 60 with active or convalescent COVID-19. CDR3s include the opening cysteine and the closing phenylalanine or tryptophan. D genes are given only for firm matches. The size of a clone is reported for some rows only, either as once, few or many, or as a class for expanded clones.

D	J	V	size	CDR3	DNA
TRBD1	TRBJ1-2	TRBV7-9	NA	CASSLKGTAYGYTF	TGTGCCAGCAGCTTAAAGGGGACAGCTTATGGCTACACCTTC
NA	TRBJ2-5	TRBV15	NA	CATSKFGGETQYF	TGTGCCACCAGCAAGTTCGGCGGAGAGACCCAGTACTTC
NA	TRBJ1-1	TRBV19	NA	CASSITALSRTEAFF	TGTGCCAGTAGTATAACGGCTCTTTCTAGGACTGAAGCTTTCTTT
TRBD1	TRBJ2-1	TRBV29-1	NA	CSVDNGDRDNEQFF	TGCAGCGTTGATAACGGGGACAGGGATAATGAGCAGTTCTTC
TRBD1	TRBJ2-7	TRBV7-2	NA	CASSLGDRGSYEQYF	TGTGCCAGCAGCTTAGGAGACAGGGGCTCCTACGAGCAGTACTTC
TRBD2	TRBJ2-3	TRBV10-3	NA	CAIRGGGEGDTQYF	TGTGCCATTCGGGGCGGGGGAGAGGGAGATACGCAGTATTTT
NA	TRBJ2-3	TRBV9	few	CASSPRVGTDTQYF	TGTGCCAGCAGCCCCAGGGTGGGCACAGATACGCAGTATTTT
NA	TRBJ1-2	TRBV5-6	few	CASSLDTYGYTF	TGTGCCAGCAGCTTGGACACCTATGGCTACACCTTC
TRBD1	TRBJ1-4	TRBV7-2	NA	CASSANRGGEKLFF	TGTGCCAGCAGCGCAAACAGGGGTGGCGAAAAACTGTTTTTT
TRBD2	TRBJ2-5	TRBV6-5	NA	CASRPPGGQETQYF	TGTGCCAGCAGGCCCCCGGGGGGCCAAGAGACCCAGTACTTC
TRBD1	TRBJ1-4	TRBV6-5	NA	CASRLGQGEEKLFF	TGTGCCAGCAGGCTGGGACAGGGGGAAGAAAAACTGTTTTTT
NA	TRBJ2-6	TRBV29-1	NA	CSVVFYSGANVLTF	TGCAGCGTTGTATTCTACTCTGGGGCCAACGTCCTGACTTTC
TRBD2	TRBJ2-1	TRBV28	few	CATQRRGGLAGNNEQFF	TGTGCCACCCAACGCCGGGGCGGACTAGCGGGAAACAATGAGCAGTTCTTC
TRBD2	TRBJ2-3	TRBV11-2	NA	CASSSGLAGGTDTQYF	TGTGCCAGCAGCTCTGGACTAGCGGGGGGGACAGATACGCAGTATTTT
NA	TRBJ1-1	TRBV29-1	NA	CSIGVNTEAFF	TGCAGTATAGGGGTGAACACTGAAGCTTTCTTT
NA	TRBJ1-1	TRBV2	NA	CASSVETGQSTEAFF	TGTGCCAGCAGTGTTGAAACGGGACAAAGCACTGAAGCTTTCTTT
NA	TRBJ1-5	TRBV4-3	NA	CASSQDRAGFSNQPQHF	TGCGCCAGCAGCCAAGATAGGGCAGGGTTTAGCAATCAGCCCCAGCATTTT
NA	TRBJ2-3	TRBV9	NA	CASSARSPGDTDTQYF	TGTGCCAGCAGCGCACGGTCCCCGGGGGACACAGATACGCAGTATTTT
TRBD1	TRBJ1-2	TRBV5-1	NA	CASSLAGTGTGGYTF	TGCGCCAGCAGCTTGGCTGGGACAGGGACTGGTGGCTACACCTTC
TRBD1	TRBJ1-2	TRBV15	few	CATSRGTGESGYTF	TGTGCCACCAGCAGAGGGACAGGGGAGAGTGGCTACACCTTC
TRBD1	TRBJ1-2	TRBV5-1	NA	CASSVTGSLYGYTF	TGCGCCAGCAGCGTGACAGGGTCCCTCTATGGCTACACCTTC
NA	TRBJ2-7	TRBV6-5	NA	CASSQQISYEQYF	TGTGCCAGCAGTCAACAGATCTCCTACGAGCAGTACTTC
NA	TRBJ1-5	TRBV19	once	CASRLTGSNQPQHF	TGTGCCAGTAGGCTAACAGGGAGCAATCAGCCCCAGCATTTT